This entry describes one T cell receptor beta chain. Under the authors' procedure: Nucleated cell counts were estimated from reference gene primer amplification. Profiled with immunoSEQ multiplex PCR; TCRdb holds only in-frame clones, not every one. V, J and clone size are taken as reported in that table, and D and trimming were inferred from the DNA itself. The sample lists roughly 260,000 clones; approximately 90% were seen once. This sample was included in a study of blood T cell repertoires in COVID-19. Germline V gene data show CDR1 as SNHLY and CDR2 as FYNNEI. There are 14 residues in the CDR3. The V and J ends lost 3 bases and 8 bases respectively, with 13 bases between them.

Sequences were obtained from peripheral blood. The V gene is TRBV2, the J gene TRBJ1-4; D is unresolved. The clonotype comes from a middle-aged woman who had recovered from COVID-19. The CDR3 reads CASSEVEGREKLFF. The CDR3 DNA follows: TGTGCCAGCAGTGAGGTGGAGGGAAGGGAAAAACTGTTTTTT. Together with reference TRBV2 and TRBJ1-4, the CDR3 gives the full variable domain: EPEVTQTPSHQVTQMGQEVILRCVPISNHLYFYWYRQILGQKVEFLVSFYNNEISEKSEIFDDQFSVERPDGSNFTLKIRSTKLEDSAMYFCASSEVEGREKLFFGSGTQLSVL.